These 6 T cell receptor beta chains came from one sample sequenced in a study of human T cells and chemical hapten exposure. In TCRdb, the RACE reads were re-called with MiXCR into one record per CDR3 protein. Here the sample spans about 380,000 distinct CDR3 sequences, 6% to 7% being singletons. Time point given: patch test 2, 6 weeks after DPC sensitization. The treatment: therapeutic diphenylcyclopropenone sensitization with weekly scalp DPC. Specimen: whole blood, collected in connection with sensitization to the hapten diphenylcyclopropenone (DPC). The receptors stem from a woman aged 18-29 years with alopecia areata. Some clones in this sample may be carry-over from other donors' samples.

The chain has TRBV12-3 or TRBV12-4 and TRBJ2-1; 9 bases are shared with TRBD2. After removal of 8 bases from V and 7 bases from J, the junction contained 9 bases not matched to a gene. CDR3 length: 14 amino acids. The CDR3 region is CASVAGGPHNEQFF. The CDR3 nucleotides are TGTGCCAGCGTCGCGGGGGGGCCGCATAATGAGCAGTTCTTC.

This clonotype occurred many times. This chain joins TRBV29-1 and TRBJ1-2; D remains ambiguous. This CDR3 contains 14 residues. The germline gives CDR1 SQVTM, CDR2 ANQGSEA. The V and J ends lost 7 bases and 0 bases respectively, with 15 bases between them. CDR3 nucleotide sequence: TGCAGCGCCCGAAACCGGGGAACTAACTATGGCTACACCTTC. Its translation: CSARNRGTNYGYTF. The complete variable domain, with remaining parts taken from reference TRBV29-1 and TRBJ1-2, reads SAVISQKPSRDICQRGTSLTIQCQVDSQVTMMFWYRQQPGQSLTLIATANQGSEATYESGFVIDKFPISRPNLTFSTLTVSNMSPEDSSIYLCSARNRGTNYGYTFGSGTRLTVV.

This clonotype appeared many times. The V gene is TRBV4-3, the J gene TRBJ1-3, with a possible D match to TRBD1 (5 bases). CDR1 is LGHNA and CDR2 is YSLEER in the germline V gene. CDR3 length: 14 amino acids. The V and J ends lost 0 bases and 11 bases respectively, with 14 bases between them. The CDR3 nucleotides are TGCGCCAGCAGCCAAGATCAGCTGGGGGGTGCCATATATTTT. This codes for CASSQDQLGGAIYF.

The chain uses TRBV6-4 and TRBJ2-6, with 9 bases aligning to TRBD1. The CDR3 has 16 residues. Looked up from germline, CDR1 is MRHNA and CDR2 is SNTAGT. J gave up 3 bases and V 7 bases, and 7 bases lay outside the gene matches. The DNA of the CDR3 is TGTGCCAGCAAGGCGACAGGGGGGGATGGGGCCAACGTCCTGACTTTC. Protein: CASKATGGDGANVLTF.

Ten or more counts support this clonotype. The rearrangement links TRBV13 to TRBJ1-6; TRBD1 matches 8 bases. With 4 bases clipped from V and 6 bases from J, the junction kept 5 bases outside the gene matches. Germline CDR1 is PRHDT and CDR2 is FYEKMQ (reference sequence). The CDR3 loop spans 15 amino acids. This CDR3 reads CASSSGQGSNSPLHF. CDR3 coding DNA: TGTGCCAGCAGCTCCGGACAGGGCAGTAATTCACCCCTCCACTTT.

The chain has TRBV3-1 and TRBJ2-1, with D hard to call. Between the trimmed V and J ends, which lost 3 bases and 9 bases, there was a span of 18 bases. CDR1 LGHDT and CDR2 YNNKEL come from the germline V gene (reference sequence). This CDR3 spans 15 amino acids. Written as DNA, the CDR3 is TGTGCCAGCAGCCACTCAAGTTCCGATCGGAGTGAGCAGTTCTTC. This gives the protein CASSHSSSDRSEQFF.